These 9 T cell receptor beta chains originate from one sample sequenced in a study of blood T cell repertoires in COVID-19. TCRdb's copy holds only in-frame clones and misses some; the assay was immunoSEQ multiplex PCR. This sample yields fewer than 300,000 clones, of which approximately 81% are seen a single time; roughly 3% belongs to the top ten. The source material was peripheral blood. The receptor set was obtained from a woman in her late teens or twenties with acute or convalescent COVID-19.

The chain joins TRBV6-4 to TRBJ1-6; no clear D. Trimming shortened V by 3 bases and J by 7 bases, and 10 bases separated the two germline ends. Germline CDR1 reads MRHNA; CDR2 reads SNTAGT. The CDR3 sequence is 14 residues long. CDR3 coding DNA: TGTGCCAGCAGTGAGGGCCTGTCGAATTCACCCCTCCACTTT. Its protein product is CASSEGLSNSPLHF.

A few counts support this clone. This rearrangement joins TRBV3-1 (or the pseudogene TRBV3-2) to TRBJ1-1; D perhaps matches TRBD1 (6 bases). In germline, CDR1 is LGHDT, CDR2 YNNKEL (reference sequence). This CDR3 has 13 residues. V shed 6 bases and J shed 9 bases, with 17 bases lying between them. The CDR3 loop reads CASRQDRDLKAFF. For the CDR3, the DNA is TGTGCCAGCAGACAGGACAGAGACCTAAAAGCTTTCTTT.

The chain links TRBV28 to TRBJ2-5, with a tentative D call TRBD1 (5 bases). CDR3 length: 15 amino acids. Trimming took off 1 base at V and 3 bases at J, with 12 bases between the two ends. CDR1 is MDHEN and CDR2 is SYDVKM in the germline V gene. CDR3 in amino acids: CASSLSRTNKETQYF. CDR3 bases: TGTGCCAGCAGTTTATCAAGGACAAATAAAGAGACCCAGTACTTC. Full variable domain (rest looked up from reference TRBV28 and TRBJ2-5): DVKVTQSSRYLVKRTGEKVFLECVQDMDHENMFWYRQDPGLGLRLIYFSYDVKMKEKGDIPEGYSVSREKKERFSLILESASTNQTSMYLCASSLSRTNKETQYFGPGTRLLVL.

The J gene is TRBJ2-1, the V gene TRBV3-1 (or the pseudogene TRBV3-2), with 14 bases matching TRBD2. The CDR3 length is 20 residues. J lost 1 base, V lost 5 bases, and 13 bases had no gene match. Germline CDR1 is LGHDT and CDR2 is YNNKEL (reference sequence). The CDR3: CASSYSGLAGGGRSYNEQFF. The CDR3 DNA reads TGTGCCAGCAGCTATTCTGGACTAGCGGGAGGTGGAAGGTCCTACAATGAGCAGTTCTTC.

This chain links TRBV15 with TRBJ2-7, with D uncertain. Germline V CDR1 and CDR2: LNHNV, YYDKDF (reference sequence). The CDR3 runs 12 residues. V was pared by 0 bases and J by 3 bases, with 3 bases between. CDR3 in amino acids: CATSRDFYEQYF. The DNA for the CDR3 is TGTGCCACCAGCAGAGACTTCTACGAGCAGTACTTC.

CDR3 nucleotide sequence: TGTGCCAGCAGTTTGGTCAGATATAGCAATCAGCCCCAGCATTTT. As protein: CASSLVRYSNQPQHF. V usage is TRBV27 and J usage is TRBJ1-5; D is unclear. The CDR3 runs to 15 residues. The germline gives CDR1 MNHEY, CDR2 SMNVEV (reference sequence). Trimming removed 3 bases at V and 0 bases at J, with 9 bases between.

This rearrangement joins TRBV27 to TRBJ2-7; tentative D call: TRBD2 (5 bases). Trimming took 6 bases from V and 3 from J, leaving 21 bases between them. The CDR3 extends over 16 amino acids. Germline loops: CDR1 MNHEY, CDR2 SMNVEV (reference sequence). CDR3 sequence (DNA): TGTGCCAGCAGGCTCGACGGACGGGGTCGGGGCTACGAGCAGTACTTC. It specifies CASRLDGRGRGYEQYF.

The chain has TRBV5-4 and TRBJ2-2; D call uncertain. This CDR3 has 14 amino acids. The V gene's germline CDR1 is SGHNT and CDR2 YYREEE (reference sequence). Deletions cut 2 bases from V and 7 bases from J, with 12 bases between. DNA of the CDR3: TGTGCCAGCAGCTTTCGAATAGTTCACGGGGAGCTGTTTTTT. Amino acids: CASSFRIVHGELFF. Based on the CDR3 plus reference TRBV5-4 and TRBJ2-2, the full variable domain is ETGVTQSPTHLIKTRGQQVTLRCSSQSGHNTVSWYQQALGQGPQFIFQYYREEENGRGNFPPRFSGLQFPNYSSELNVNALELDDSALYLCASSFRIVHGELFFGEGSRLTVL.

The V and J genes are TRBV10-3 and TRBJ2-1; 10 nucleotides line up with TRBD2. The germline CDR1 and CDR2 sequences are ENHRY and SYGVKD. With V trimmed by 0 bases and J by 9 bases, 14 bases remained unmatched. The CDR3 runs to 18 residues. The CDR3: CAISESRGSSGRSGEQFF. CDR3 DNA: TGTGCCATCAGTGAGTCGAGGGGGTCTAGCGGGAGATCAGGTGAGCAGTTCTTC.